This T cell receptor beta chain was sequenced during a study of T cells after yellow fever vaccination. TCRdb used MiXCR to reprocess the 5' RACE reads, holding one entry per CDR3 protein. The sample lists hundreds of thousands of distinct CDR3 sequences; 3.6% were seen once. This clonotype turned up a few times. An end of the junction does not agree with germline; a read error may underlie this. In germline, CDR1 is SGHAT, CDR2 FQNNGV. This CDR3 has 14 residues. This clonotype was sampled from a man aged 18 to 30 who received the YFV17D yellow fever vaccine. The chain has TRBV11-2 and TRBJ2-7, with 7 bases lining up with TRBD2. Specimen: PBMCs, collected on the day of the yellow fever booster vaccination. The CDR3 DNA is TGTGCCGGCAGTCCGGGGACTACCGTCTACGAGCAGTACTTC. Residues: CAGSPGTTVYEQYF.